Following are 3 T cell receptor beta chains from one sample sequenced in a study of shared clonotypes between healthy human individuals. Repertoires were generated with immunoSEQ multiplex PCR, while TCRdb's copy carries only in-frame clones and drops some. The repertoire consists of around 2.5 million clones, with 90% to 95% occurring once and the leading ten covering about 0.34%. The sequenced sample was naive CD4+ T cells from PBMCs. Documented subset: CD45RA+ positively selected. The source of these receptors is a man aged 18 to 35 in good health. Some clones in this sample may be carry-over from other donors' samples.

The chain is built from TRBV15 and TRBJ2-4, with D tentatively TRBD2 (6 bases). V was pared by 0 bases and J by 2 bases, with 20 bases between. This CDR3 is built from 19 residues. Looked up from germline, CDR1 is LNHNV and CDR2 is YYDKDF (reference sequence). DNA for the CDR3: TGTGCCACCAGCAGAGACCTAGCGACGCCGGATCTGTCCAAAAACATTCAGTACTTC. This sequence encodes CATSRDLATPDLSKNIQYF.

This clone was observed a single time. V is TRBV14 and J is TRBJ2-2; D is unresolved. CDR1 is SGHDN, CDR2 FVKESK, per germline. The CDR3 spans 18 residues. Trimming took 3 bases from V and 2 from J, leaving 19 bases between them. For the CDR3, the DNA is TGTGCCAGCAGCCAGACTCTTACCACCAGCTATAACACCGGGGAGCTGTTTTTT. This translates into CASSQTLTTSYNTGELFF.

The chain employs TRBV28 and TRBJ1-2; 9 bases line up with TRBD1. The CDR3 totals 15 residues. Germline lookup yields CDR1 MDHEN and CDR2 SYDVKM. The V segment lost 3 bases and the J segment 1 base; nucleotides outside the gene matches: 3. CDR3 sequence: CASSFYRGLNYGYTF. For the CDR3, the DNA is TGTGCCAGCAGTTTCTACAGGGGGCTTAACTATGGCTACACCTTC.